The rows below give T cell receptor beta chains drawn from one sample of a study of blood T cells in healthy people across ages. TCRdb reanalysed the 5' RACE reads using MiXCR and keeps one entry per CDR3 protein. This sample has about 1.1 million distinct CDR3 sequences, with 30% to 40% found just once. The specimen sequenced was blood. The receptors shown here come from a man between 18 and 35 years old in good health. CDR3s include the opening cysteine and the closing phenylalanine or tryptophan. The D gene is left open where the match is weak. Only some rows state a clone size, as once, few, many or a class for expanded clones.

TRBJ1-6 . . TRBV7-9 CASSLTNSPPHF TGTGCCAGCAGCCTAACTAATTCACCCCCCCACTTT
TRBJ1-5 few TRBD1 TRBV12-3/TRBV12-4 CASSPGQGLPQHF TGTGCCAGCAGTCCGGGACAGGGCCTGCCCCAGCATTTT
TRBJ2-5 . . TRBV7-8 CASSLIVSGVGETQYF TGTGCCAGCAGCTTAATAGTTTCGGGGGTTGGAGAGACCCAGTACTTC
TRBJ2-3 once TRBD2 TRBV5-1 CASSLTGGPDMQYF TGCGCCAGCAGCTTGACGGGGGGGCCCGATATGCAGTATTTT
TRBJ2-1 many . TRBV10-3 CAISGSPETISYNEQFF TGTGCCATCAGTGGTTCGCCAGAAACTATTTCCTACAATGAGCAGTTCTTC
TRBJ2-1 . TRBD2 TRBV4-1 CASSRATRGGEQFF TGCGCCAGCAGCCGTGCGACGCGGGGGGGTGAGCAGTTCTTC
TRBJ2-7 . TRBD2 TRBV29-1 CSVERTSGFSYNEQYF TGCAGCGTTGAAAGGACTAGCGGGTTCTCCTACAATGAGCAGTACTTC
TRBJ1-4 . . TRBV27 CASSPDTRGTNEKLFF TGTGCCAGCAGTCCGGACACCAGGGGAACTAATGAAAAACTGTTTTTT
TRBJ2-2 few . TRBV7-2 CASSLESPSNTGELFF TGTGCCAGCAGCTTAGAGTCCCCTTCGAACACCGGGGAGCTGTTTTTT
TRBJ2-1 . . TRBV2 CASSGTPVTYNEQFF TGTGCCAGCAGTGGGACGCCGGTAACCTACAATGAGCAGTTCTTC
TRBJ2-6 . TRBD1 TRBV20-1 CSPPSGTGSSGANVLTF TGCAGTCCCCCATCAGGGACAGGGAGTTCTGGGGCCAACGTCCTGACTTTC
TRBJ2-1 . TRBD2 TRBV20-1 CSARSYLGGGTPNEQFF TGCAGTGCTAGGTCTTACCTGGGCGGGGGGACCCCCAATGAGCAGTTCTTC
TRBJ2-7 . . TRBV15 CATSRELISYEQYF TGTGCCACCAGCAGAGAATTAATCTCCTACGAGCAGTACTTC
TRBJ1-5 . TRBD1 TRBV10-3 CAISDPDRGEQPQHF TGTGCCATCAGTGACCCCGACAGGGGAGAACAGCCCCAGCATTTT
TRBJ2-1 few TRBD2 TRBV6-2/TRBV6-3 CASGDGTSISEQFF TGTGCCAGCGGAGACGGGACTAGTATTTCTGAGCAGTTCTTC
TRBJ2-4 few TRBD1 TRBV4-1 CASSQEGATGGSKNIQYF TGCGCCAGCAGCCAAGAGGGAGCGACAGGGGGGTCCAAAAACATTCAGTACTTC
TRBJ2-7 . TRBD1 TRBV20-1 CSAREAGGHEQYF TGCAGTGCTAGAGAGGCAGGGGGCCACGAGCAGTACTTC